The text below deals with one TCR beta chain. This CDR3 is built from 16 residues. Trimming cost V 4 bases and J 1 base, with 18 bases left between them. Germline V gene lookup returns CDR1 SGHRS and CDR2 YFSETQ. The table came from immunoSEQ multiplex PCR; TCRdb's copy has only in-frame clones and leaves some out. The data show about 26,000 clones, about 90% seen once. The sample originates from a study of tissue T cells after allogeneic stem cell transplantation. Turning to the study itself: Where cell numbers permitted, CD3+ T cells were sorted from preserved blood and marrow.

The clonotype originates from a male donor at least 60 years old who later had graft-versus-host disease after an allogeneic stem cell transplant. The V and J genes are TRBV5-1 and TRBJ2-7, with a tentative D call TRBD1 (6 bases). The starting material was blood, obtained before transplantation. The CDR3 DNA reads as TGCGCCAGCAGCAGGGAACAGGGAATTGGTTCCTACGAGCAGTACTTC. This translates into CASSREQGIGSYEQYF. The entire variable domain, with the rest obtained from reference TRBV5-1 and TRBJ2-7, is as follows: KAGVTQTPRYLIKTRGQQVTLSCSPISGHRSVSWYQQTPGQGLQFLFEYFSETQRNKGNFPGRFSGRQFSNSRSEMNVSTLELGDSALYLCASSREQGIGSYEQYFGPGTRLTVT.